This T cell receptor beta chain was sequenced for a study of radiotherapy plus CTLA-4 blockade in lung cancer (dated by TCRdb to the late 2010s). Study-wide context: Objective responses were observed in 15% to 20% of enrolled patients, and disease control was achieved in 31%. Findings and caveats that apply to the study as a whole: After treatment with radiotherapy and ipilimumab, TCR clones that came from tumors expanded in the peripheral blood. Increased serum interferon-beta after radiation, together with early dynamic changes in blood T cell clones, were reported to be the strongest predictors of response.

The library was built by means of the immunoSEQ multiplex PCR assay. TCRdb's version of the immuneACCESS table is confined to in-frame rearrangements and falls short of the full clone set. An unresolved V gene accounts for under half of the shortfall where checked; the remainder is of unknown origin. This sample holds some 60,000 clones; around four fifths were observed only once. The ten largest clones represent around 3.7% of the sample. About this clone: Its binding antigen is unknown. Base qualities are missing; no much larger clone stands one base away.

In this study, focal radiation therapy paired with CTLA-4 blockade (ipilimumab) was tested in patients who had chemo-refractory metastatic non-small-cell lung cancer. Reading from cysteine to phenylalanine, the CDR3 counts 15 amino acids. The only DNA kept is the CDR3, 45 bases in frame from the first base. Trimming leaves V shorter by 1 base and J shorter by 4 bases, with the junction holding 3 bases beyond the gene matches. Reading the germline V gene gives CDR1 SGHRS and CDR2 YFSETQ. Recombination joined TRBV5-1 with TRBJ2-1; TRBD2 matches 9 bases in the middle. The sequenced sample was peripheral blood, obtained from a patient treated with radiotherapy plus ipilimumab. The sequence was obtained from a human donor with non-small cell lung cancer who had a partial response to radiotherapy plus ipilimumab. The DNA is as follows: TGCGCCAGCAGCTTGATAGCGGGGGATTACAATGAGCAGTTCTTC. Its protein product is CASSLIAGDYNEQFF. The entire variable domain, with the stretches around the CDR3 drawn from the reference TRBV5-1 and TRBJ2-1 proteins, is KAGVTQTPRYLIKTRGQQVTLSCSPISGHRSVSWYQQTPGQGLQFLFEYFSETQRNKGNFPGRFSGRQFSNSRSEMNVSTLELGDSALYLCASSLIAGDYNEQFFGPGTRLTVL.